This TCR beta chain was identified during a study of CD8+ T cells in alopecia areata. From germline, CDR1 is SNHLY and CDR2 FYNNEI. V lost 10 bases and J 1 base, leaving 13 bases between the germline ends. The CDR3 is made up of 14 amino acids. Extracted RNA was reverse transcribed, and the resulting cDNA served as sequencing template. Clones were read by immunoSEQ multiplex PCR, and TCRdb kept only the in-frame ones, dropping some. The data hold about 110,000 clones, with roughly 55% observed a single time. This clone has just a few counts. J is TRBJ1-4 and V is TRBV2; D perhaps matches TRBD1 (5 bases). The source is a human donor with alopecia areata. Sequencing input: NKG2D-low CD8+ T cells sorted from blood. CDR3 protein: CATDERGTNEKLFF. The DNA of the CDR3 is TGTGCCACGGACGAGAGGGGAACTAATGAAAAACTGTTTTTT.